A single T cell receptor (beta chain) is shown here with its context. It has no known antigen specificity. Base-call qualities are not available, and no considerably larger clone is one nucleotide away. The data originate from a study of OX40 agonist ivuxolimab in advanced cancers. Study-wide context: Ivuxolimab was an agonistic, fully human IgG2 monoclonal antibody directed against OX40 (CD134), a costimulatory receptor. A male proportion of roughly 80% and a mean age of 60 years, ranging from 23 to 79, were recorded for the dose-escalation cohort. Peripheral TCRbeta sequencing was intended to test whether TCR sequence diversity was altered and clonal T-cell expansion was caused by ivuxolimab. Partial responses occurred in three dose-escalation patients, of whom one had hepatocellular carcinoma and two had cutaneous melanoma. Intravenous ivuxolimab was administered to patients every 2 weeks at six dose levels: 0.01, 0.1, 0.3, 1.5, 3 and 10 mg/kg. Of the 52 patients in dose escalation, about 20 had hepatocellular carcinoma, about 15 had melanoma, 9 had renal cell carcinoma and 9 had head and neck cancer. Patients were allowed to have had prior anti-PD-1, anti-PD-L1 or anti-CTLA-4 therapy, and 40% of the dose-escalation patients had been treated with checkpoint inhibitors. The paper reports the monotherapy dose-escalation portion (N of about 47 patients) of the phase I ivuxolimab trial.

The investigation overall reported the following: After ivuxolimab, expanded clones were on average more numerous among CD8+ T cells than among CD4+ T cells. Partial responders in the 0.1-3.0 mg/kg groups had among the lowest normalized peripheral clonal expansion, especially among CD8+ T cells. At doses from 0.1 to 3.0 mg/kg, clonal expansion was seen in both CD4+ and CD8+ blood T cells between baseline and week 6. The antigen specificity of the peripheral T cells that underwent clonal expansion was not determined. Low levels of normalized T-cell clonal expansion were also seen in some patients who did not respond.

Via the germline V gene, CDR1 is SGHAT and CDR2 FQNNGV. V is pared back by 5 bases and J by 4 bases, with 9 bases lying between the germline termini. The CDR3, from cysteine to phenylalanine, totals 13 residues. The sequence is cut down to CDR3 DNA, 39 bases in frame from base 1. For sequencing of the TCRbeta CDR3 region, genomic DNA was extracted from the sorted cells. TCRbeta CDR3 regions were sequenced using the immunoSEQ Assay. TCRdb's version of the immuneACCESS table is confined to in-frame rearrangements and falls short of the full clone set. An unresolved V gene accounts for under half of the shortfall where checked; the remainder is of unknown origin. Here the sample has about 60,000 clones; less than 90% occur a single time. The ten biggest clones cover roughly 0.6% of the sample. The trial excluded patients who had a history of autoimmune disease or who were on systemic immunosuppression. In every dose cohort, peripheral blood was drawn for TCR sequencing at baseline, cycle 4 day 1, and cycle 7 day 1. Samples came from an open-label, multicenter, first-in-human phase I dose-escalation trial of ivuxolimab. Adults with locally advanced or metastatic head and neck squamous cell, hepatocellular, melanoma or renal cell carcinoma were enrolled in the trial. Before TCR sequencing, CD4+ T cells and CD8+ T cells from peripheral blood were sorted into separate populations.

The input for sequencing was CD4+ or CD8+ T cells sorted from blood, taken in a trial of the OX40 agonist ivuxolimab. The chain links TRBV11-2 with TRBJ2-1, with TRBD2 as a weak D call on 5 bases. The receptor was isolated from an adult with an advanced solid tumor such as melanoma, head and neck, liver or kidney cancer. The DNA is as follows: TGTGCCAGCAGCCCCACGGGGTACAATGAGCAGTTCTTC. Translation gives CASSPTGYNEQFF.